This T cell receptor beta chain was profiled in a study of blood T cell repertoires in COVID-19. Study background: Italy, Spain and the United States were the sources of the convalescent and acute COVID-19 samples. T cells, B-cell-depleted T cells, or PBMCs provided the cDNA or gDNA that served as material.

Sequenced by immunoSEQ multiplex PCR; TCRdb stores in-frame clones only, minus some. The sample gives about 200,000 clones, about 94% of which show up once; over 0.75% is in the top ten. V was trimmed by 4 bases and J by 1 base, leaving 6 bases between them. The CDR3 spans 13 residues. CDR1 and CDR2 from the germline V gene are SGHRS and YFSETQ. The rearrangement uses TRBV5-1 and TRBJ1-3; unclear D gene. Source material: peripheral blood. This clonotype was obtained from a man between 60 and 70 years old with COVID-19, enrolled during active disease. The CDR3 reads CASSLRSGNTIYF. The CDR3 DNA reads as TGCGCCAGCAGCCTGCGTTCTGGAAACACCATATATTTT.